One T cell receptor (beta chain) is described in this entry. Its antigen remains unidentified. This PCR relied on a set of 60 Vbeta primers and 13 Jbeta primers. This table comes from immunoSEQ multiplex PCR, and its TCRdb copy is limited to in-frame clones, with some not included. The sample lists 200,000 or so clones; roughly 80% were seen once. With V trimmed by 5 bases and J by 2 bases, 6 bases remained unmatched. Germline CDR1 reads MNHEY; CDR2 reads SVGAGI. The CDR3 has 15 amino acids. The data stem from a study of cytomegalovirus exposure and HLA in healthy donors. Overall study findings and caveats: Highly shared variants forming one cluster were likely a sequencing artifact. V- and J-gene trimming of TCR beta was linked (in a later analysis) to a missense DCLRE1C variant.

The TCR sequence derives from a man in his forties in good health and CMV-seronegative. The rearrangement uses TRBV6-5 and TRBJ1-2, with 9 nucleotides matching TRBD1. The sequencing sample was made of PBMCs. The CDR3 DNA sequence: TGTGCCAGCAGTCCACAGGGGGCAGGAAACTATGGCTACACCTTC. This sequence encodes CASSPQGAGNYGYTF.